This TCR beta chain was observed in a study of T cell responses to AZD1222 COVID-19 vaccine. Study context: Pooling was applied to second doses at about 4 or about 12 weeks. Study-level findings and limits: Sampling that yielded the repertoires occurred only after the peak T cell response. Clonal diversity may have been underestimated, and the donors were mostly white British, with more females than males. Just a handful of people given AZD1222 tested seropositive at baseline.

The CDR3 covers 14 residues. In germline, CDR1 is SGDLS, CDR2 YYNGEE. V lost 0 bases to trimming and J lost 7 bases, with 13 bases between them. Method: immunoSEQ multiplex PCR; TCRdb's copy keeps in-frame clones and lacks some. Counted here are 90,000 to 120,000 clones, 80% to 90% occurring once; the ten biggest clones make up approximately 3.3%. About this clone: Its antigen is not known.

This chain connects TRBV9 to TRBJ2-5; D not certain. The specimen was peripheral blood, collected on day 0 of AZD1222 vaccination. This receptor was taken from an adult in good health. The CDR3 nucleotides are TGTGCCAGCAGCGTAGGCCCCCTCTTGGGGACCCAGTACTTC. Protein: CASSVGPLLGTQYF.